One sample yielded the 6 T cell receptor beta chains listed below, sequenced in a study of regulatory T cells in long-lasting Graves disease. Assembly of TCR beta libraries relied on iRepertoire HTBI primers together with Arm-PCR of CDR3 regions. TCRdb analysed the multiplex PCR reads with MiXCR anew, one entry per CDR3 protein. In the table there are around 500,000 distinct CDR3 sequences, 13% of which are singletons. Described time point: newly diagnosed GD, antithyroid drugs for less than 3 months. With RNA extracted from PBMCs as input, the TCR library was made. The same specimen was also included in a second study, on T cells in Graves' hyperthyroidism and ophthalmopathy.

The sample consisted of peripheral blood mononuclear cells (PBMCs), taken at new diagnosis, from a patient treated with antithyroid drugs. The receptors derive from a man aged 25-45 years with Graves disease.

The chain uses TRBV30 and TRBJ1-3; weak D call: TRBD1 (5 bases). The CDR3 contains 12 residues. From germline, CDR1 is GTSNPN and CDR2 SVGIG (reference sequence). The CDR3 sequence: CTLGDSGNTIYF. The DNA of the CDR3 is TGTACCCTGGGGGATTCTGGAAACACCATATATTTT.

In its sample, this clonotype was seen many times. The CDR3 spells CASAPWVREQYF. The CDR3 DNA reads as TGTGCCAGCGCGCCGTGGGTTAGGGAGCAGTACTTC. The V call is TRBV27, the J call TRBJ2-7; D not resolved. The CDR3 consists of 12 residues. Trimming removed 8 bases from V and 7 bases from J, with 15 bases in between. CDR1 is MNHEY and CDR2 is SMNVEV in the germline V gene (reference sequence).

This clonotype was observed a few times. V is TRBV10-1 and J is TRBJ2-1, with D unresolved. The CDR3 spans 14 residues. Germline V gene data show CDR1 as WNHNN and CDR2 as SYGVQD (reference sequence). Trimming shortened V by 3 bases and J by 2 bases, and 8 bases separated the two germline ends. In DNA form, the CDR3 reads TGCGCCAGCAGTGATTCCTTGGCCTACAATGAGCAGTTCTTC. This encodes CASSDSLAYNEQFF.

This clonotype has at least ten counts. The chain joins TRBV2 to TRBJ1-1; 12 bases are shared with TRBD1. The length of the CDR3 is 14 residues. Per germline, CDR1 SNHLY and CDR2 FYNNEI. J lost 7 bases, V lost 6 bases, and 6 bases had no gene match. CDR3 in DNA: TGTGCCAGCAGGTCCGGGACAGGGGGCGATGAAGCTTTCTTT. Protein: CASRSGTGGDEAFF. The full variable domain, rest sourced from reference TRBV2 and TRBJ1-1, is EPEVTQTPSHQVTQMGQEVILRCVPISNHLYFYWYRQILGQKVEFLVSFYNNEISEKSEIFDDQFSVERPDGSNFTLKIRSTKLEDSAMYFCASRSGTGGDEAFFGQGTRLTVV.

The table lists this clonotype with many counts. The rearrangement links TRBV29-1 to TRBJ2-2; TRBD1 matches at 8 bases. Germline trimming cut 0 bases from V and 4 bases from J; bases unmatched to any gene: 4. CDR1 is SQVTM, CDR2 ANQGSEA, per germline. The CDR3 spans 15 residues. As DNA, the CDR3 is TGCAGCGTTGAAGACAGGGGGCTTGGCACCGGGGAGCTGTTTTTT. It yields the protein CSVEDRGLGTGELFF.

This rearrangement joins TRBV7-9 to TRBJ2-5; D is unclear. This CDR3 has 14 residues. The germline gives CDR1 SEHNR, CDR2 FQNEAQ (reference sequence). Trimming shortened V by 3 bases and J by 4 bases, and 12 bases separated the two germline ends. The CDR3 DNA reads TGTGCCAGCAGCTTCCGGGCCCCGGGAGAGACCCAGTACTTC. Its translation: CASSFRAPGETQYF.